The clone carrying this T cell receptor (beta chain) is labeled as large (0.1 to 1%). Its cognate antigen is unknown. Brentuximab vedotin exposure varied among the patients, all of whom had relapsed after autologous stem cell transplantation. TCRdb's table, derived via immunoSEQ multiplex PCR, lists solely in-frame clones and lacks some. The sample has approximately 44,000 clones, roughly three quarters seen once. This sample is part of a study of PD-1 blockade in classical Hodgkin lymphoma. Whole-study results and caveats: Compared with baseline, CD4+ but not CD8+ TCR diversity had risen significantly by C4D1. It was reported that newly diagnosed patients had less baseline TCR diversity than healthy donors. Anyone who began nivolumab under 1 year after ASCT was excluded.

This CDR3 is built from 16 residues. Germline V gives CDR1 WNHNN, CDR2 SYGVQD (reference sequence). V lost 1 base, J lost 0 bases, and 3 bases stayed unmatched. J is TRBJ2-1 and V is TRBV10-1; 7 positions match TRBD2. The source material was peripheral blood mononuclear cells (PBMCs), sampled at baseline. The clonotype was recovered from a human donor with classical Hodgkin lymphoma. The CDR3: CASSEYSGSSYNEQFF. The CDR3 nucleotides read TGCGCCAGCAGTGAGTATAGCGGGTCCTCCTACAATGAGCAGTTCTTC.